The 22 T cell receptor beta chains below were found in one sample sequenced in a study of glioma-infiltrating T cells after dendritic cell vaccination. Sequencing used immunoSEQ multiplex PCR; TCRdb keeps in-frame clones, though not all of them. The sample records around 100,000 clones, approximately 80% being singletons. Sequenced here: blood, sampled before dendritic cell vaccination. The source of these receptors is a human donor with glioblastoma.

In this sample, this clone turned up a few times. CDR3 nucleotide sequence: TGTGCCAGTAGTACCGGACAGGGCTATGGCTACACCTTC. It translates to CASSTGQGYGYTF. The gene calls are TRBV19 and TRBJ1-2, with TRBD1 identical over 8 bases. The V gene's germline CDR1 is LNHDA and CDR2 SQIVND (reference sequence). The CDR3 contains 13 residues. Losses at the gene ends were 4 bases for V and 4 bases for J; bases not matched to a gene: 2.

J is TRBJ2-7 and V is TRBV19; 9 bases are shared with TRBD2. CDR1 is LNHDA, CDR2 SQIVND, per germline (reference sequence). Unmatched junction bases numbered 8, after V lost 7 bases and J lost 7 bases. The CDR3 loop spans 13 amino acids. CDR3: CASKGGGAGEQYF. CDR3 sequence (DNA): TGTGCCAGTAAAGGCGGGGGGGCCGGAGAGCAGTACTTC.

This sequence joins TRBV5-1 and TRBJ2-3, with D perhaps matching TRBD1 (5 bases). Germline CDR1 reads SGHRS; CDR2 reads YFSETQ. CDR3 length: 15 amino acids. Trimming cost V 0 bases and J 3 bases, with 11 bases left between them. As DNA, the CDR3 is TGCGCCAGCAGCTTGGGCCAGGGAACGACAGATACGCAGTATTTT. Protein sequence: CASSLGQGTTDTQYF.

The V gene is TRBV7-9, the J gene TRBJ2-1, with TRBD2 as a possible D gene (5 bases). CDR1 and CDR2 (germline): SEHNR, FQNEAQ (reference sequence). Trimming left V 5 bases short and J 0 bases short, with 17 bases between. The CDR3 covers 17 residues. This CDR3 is CASSQPRRTSSYNEQFF. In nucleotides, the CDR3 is TGTGCCAGCAGCCAGCCAAGGCGGACTTCCTCCTACAATGAGCAGTTCTTC.

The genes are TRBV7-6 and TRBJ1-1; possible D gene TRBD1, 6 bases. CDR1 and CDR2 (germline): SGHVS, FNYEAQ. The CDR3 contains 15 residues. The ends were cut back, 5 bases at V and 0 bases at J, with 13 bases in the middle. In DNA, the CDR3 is TGTGCCAGCAGCCTGAGGACAGACATGAACACTGAAGCTTTCTTT. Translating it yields CASSLRTDMNTEAFF.

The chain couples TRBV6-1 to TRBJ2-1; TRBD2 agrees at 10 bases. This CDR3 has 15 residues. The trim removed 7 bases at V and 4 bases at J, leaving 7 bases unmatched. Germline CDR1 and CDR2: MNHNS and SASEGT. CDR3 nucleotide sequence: TGTGCCAGCACAATAGCGGGGGGACGTTACAATGAGCAGTTCTTC. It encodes CASTIAGGRYNEQFF.

The CDR3 protein is CASSLEGVPNEKLFF. The CDR3 DNA follows: TGCGCCAGCAGCTTGGAGGGGGTTCCTAATGAAAAACTGTTTTTT. The chain carries TRBV5-1 and TRBJ1-4, with a possible D match to TRBD1 (6 bases). Trimming pared 0 bases from V and 3 bases from J, leaving 9 bases between. The germline V gene has CDR1 SGHRS and CDR2 YFSETQ. The CDR3 runs to 15 residues.

DNA for the CDR3: TGCGCCAGCAGTTTTGGCGGGGGGTTGCAAGAGACCCAGTACTTC. Translation: CASSFGGGLQETQYF. The chain is built from TRBV10-2 and TRBJ2-5; 8 nucleotides line up with TRBD2. Looked up from germline, CDR1 is WSHSY and CDR2 is SAAADI. V dropped 5 bases and J dropped 2; count of bases not matched to a gene: 7. This CDR3 region has 15 residues.

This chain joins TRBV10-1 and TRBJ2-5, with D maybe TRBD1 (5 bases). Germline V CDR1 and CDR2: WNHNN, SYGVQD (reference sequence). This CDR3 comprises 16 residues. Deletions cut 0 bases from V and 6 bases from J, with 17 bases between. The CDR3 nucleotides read TGCGCCAGCAGTGAGTCTACGGACCCGGACATTCAGACCCAGTACTTC. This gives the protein CASSESTDPDIQTQYF.

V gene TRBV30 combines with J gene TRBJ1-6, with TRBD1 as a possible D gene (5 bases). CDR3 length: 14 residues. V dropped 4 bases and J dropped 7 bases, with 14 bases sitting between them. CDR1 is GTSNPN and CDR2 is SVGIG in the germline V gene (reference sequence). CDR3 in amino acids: CAWTQGGENSPLHF. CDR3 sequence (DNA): TGTGCCTGGACCCAGGGCGGGGAGAATTCACCCCTCCACTTT.

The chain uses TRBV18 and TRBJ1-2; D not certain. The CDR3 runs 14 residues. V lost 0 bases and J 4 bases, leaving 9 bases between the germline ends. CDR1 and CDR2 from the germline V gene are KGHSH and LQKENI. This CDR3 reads CASSPPAESYGYTF. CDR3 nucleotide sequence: TGTGCCAGCTCACCACCGGCTGAATCCTATGGCTACACCTTC. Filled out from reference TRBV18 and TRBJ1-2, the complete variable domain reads NAGVMQNPRHLVRRRGQEARLRCSPMKGHSHVYWYRQLPEEGLKFMVYLQKENIIDESGMPKERFSAEFPKEGPSILRIQQVVRGDSAAYFCASSPPAESYGYTFGSGTRLTVV.

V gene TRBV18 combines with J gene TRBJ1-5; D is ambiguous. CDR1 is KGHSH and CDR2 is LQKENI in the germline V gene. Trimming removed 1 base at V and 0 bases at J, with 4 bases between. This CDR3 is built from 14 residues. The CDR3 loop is CASSPLDSNQPQHF. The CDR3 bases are TGTGCCAGCTCACCACTAGATAGCAATCAGCCCCAGCATTTT.

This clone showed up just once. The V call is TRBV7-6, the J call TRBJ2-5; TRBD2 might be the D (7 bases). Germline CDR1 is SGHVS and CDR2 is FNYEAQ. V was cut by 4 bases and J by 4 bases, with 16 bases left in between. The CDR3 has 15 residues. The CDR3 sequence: CASSYRGADGETQYF. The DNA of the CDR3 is TGTGCCAGCAGCTACCGGGGGGCCGACGGAGAGACCCAGTACTTC.

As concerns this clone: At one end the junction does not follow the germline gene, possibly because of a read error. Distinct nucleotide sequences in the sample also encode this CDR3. CDR3 loop: CASSLEGDRGRSYNSPLHF. CDR3 sequence (DNA): TGTGCCAGCAGCTTAGAGGGGGACAGGGGGCGTAGCTATAATTCCCCCCTCCACTTT. This chain links TRBV7-9 with TRBJ1-6, with 12 bases matching TRBD1. Germline V gene lookup returns CDR1 SEHNR and CDR2 FQNEAQ (reference sequence). The CDR3 length is 19 residues.

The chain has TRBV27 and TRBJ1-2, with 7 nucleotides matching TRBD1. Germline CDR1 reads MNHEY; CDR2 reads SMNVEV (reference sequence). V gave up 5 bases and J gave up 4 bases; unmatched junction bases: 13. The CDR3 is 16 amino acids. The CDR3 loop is CASSLFSTGPPYGYTF. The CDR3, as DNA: TGTGCCAGCAGTCTATTCTCGACAGGGCCACCCTATGGCTACACCTTC.

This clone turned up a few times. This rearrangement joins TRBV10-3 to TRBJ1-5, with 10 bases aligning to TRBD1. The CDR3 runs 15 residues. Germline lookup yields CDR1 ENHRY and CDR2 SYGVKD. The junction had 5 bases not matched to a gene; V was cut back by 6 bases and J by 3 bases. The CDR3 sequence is CAIRETGGPNQPQHF. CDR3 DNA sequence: TGTGCCATCAGAGAGACAGGGGGCCCCAATCAGCCCCAGCATTTT.

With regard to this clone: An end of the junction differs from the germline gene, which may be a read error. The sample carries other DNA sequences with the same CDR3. In DNA form, the CDR3 reads TGCGCCAGCAGTTTGGGTCCCGGGACAGGGGGAAACACCATATATTTT. Its translation is CASSLGPGTGGNTIYF. This chain links TRBV5-1 with TRBJ1-3; 9 bases match TRBD1. The CDR3 runs 16 residues. Germline V CDR1 and CDR2: SGHRS, YFSETQ.

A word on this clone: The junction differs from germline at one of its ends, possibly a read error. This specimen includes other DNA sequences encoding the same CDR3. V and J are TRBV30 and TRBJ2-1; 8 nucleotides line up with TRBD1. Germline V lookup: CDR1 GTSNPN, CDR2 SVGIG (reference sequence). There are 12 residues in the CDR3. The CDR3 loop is CAWDDRGGAQFF. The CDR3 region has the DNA TGCGCCTGGGATGACAGGGGTGGGGCGCAGTTCTTC.

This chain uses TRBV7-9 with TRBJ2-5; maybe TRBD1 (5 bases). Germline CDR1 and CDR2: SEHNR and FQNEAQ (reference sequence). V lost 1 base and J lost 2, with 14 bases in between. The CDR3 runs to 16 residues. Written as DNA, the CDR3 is TGTGCCAGCAGCTTAGATAGGGGCCAGCCACAAGAGACCCAGTACTTC. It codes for CASSLDRGQPQETQYF.

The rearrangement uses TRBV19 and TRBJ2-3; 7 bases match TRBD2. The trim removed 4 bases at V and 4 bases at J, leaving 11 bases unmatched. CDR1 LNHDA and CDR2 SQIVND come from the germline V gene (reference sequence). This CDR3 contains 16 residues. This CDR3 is CASSRPRGEGSDTQYF. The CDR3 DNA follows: TGTGCCAGTAGTAGGCCCCGAGGGGAGGGTTCAGATACGCAGTATTTT.

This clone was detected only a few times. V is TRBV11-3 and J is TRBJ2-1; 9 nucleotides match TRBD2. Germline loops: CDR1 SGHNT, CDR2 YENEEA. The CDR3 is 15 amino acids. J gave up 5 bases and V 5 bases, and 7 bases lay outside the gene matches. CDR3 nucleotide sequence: TGTGCCAGCAGCCCTCCGGGACTAGCTAACAATGAGCAGTTCTTC. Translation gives CASSPPGLANNEQFF. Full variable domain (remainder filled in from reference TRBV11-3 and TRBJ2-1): EAGVVQSPRYKIIEKKQPVAFWCNPISGHNTLYWYLQNLGQGPELLIRYENEEAVDDSQLPKDRFSAERLKGVDSTLKIQPAELGDSAVYLCASSPPGLANNEQFFGPGTRLTVL.

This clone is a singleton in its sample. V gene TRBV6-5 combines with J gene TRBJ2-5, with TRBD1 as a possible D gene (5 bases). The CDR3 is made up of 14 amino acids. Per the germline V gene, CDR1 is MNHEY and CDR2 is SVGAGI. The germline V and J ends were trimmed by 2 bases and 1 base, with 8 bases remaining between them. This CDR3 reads CASSYSRVQETQYF. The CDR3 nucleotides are TGTGCCAGCAGTTACAGCAGGGTCCAAGAGACCCAGTACTTC.